The next 11 T cell receptor beta chains were all read from a single sample in a study of T cells expressing NK-cell markers. With the 5' RACE reads reprocessed, TCRdb shows one record per CDR3 protein and no DNA. The sample table includes approximately 420,000 distinct CDR3 sequences. Sequences were obtained from blood T cells: a sorted CD56 or NKG2C T cell subset, CD4+ or CD8+ T cells, or bulk PBMC T cells (not recorded which). Receptors were obtained from a woman between 45 and 60 years old in good health.

The chain combines TRBV20-1 with TRBJ1-1; TCRdb's D gene call, TRBD1, goes unchecked for lack of DNA. The CDR3 is 15 residues long. Germline lookup yields CDR1 DFQATT and CDR2 SNEGSKA (reference sequence). This CDR3 reads CSAPRDRGLGTEAFF.

J is TRBJ2-5 and V is TRBV6-1. The CDR3 has 14 residues. Germline CDR1 MNHNS, CDR2 SASEGT. CDR3 loop: CASSEQLSKETQYF.

This sequence joins TRBV6-5 and TRBJ1-5; the D call of TRBD1 rests on TCRdb alone, since no DNA is present to check it. The germline gives CDR1 MNHEY, CDR2 SVGAGI. The length of the CDR3 is 14 residues. CDR3: CASSYLGRNQPQHF.

The chain is built from TRBV12-3 or TRBV12-4 and TRBJ2-7; TCRdb names TRBD2, which stays unverified in the absence of DNA. The CDR3 consists of 15 residues. Here the CDR3 reads CASSGWALSSYEQYF.

The CDR3 here is CSASDPGFNEQFF. This sequence joins TRBV20-1 and TRBJ2-1; no DNA is available, so the TRBD1 call from TCRdb remains unchecked. The germline V gene has CDR1 DFQATT and CDR2 SNEGSKA (reference sequence). CDR3 length equals 13 residues.

The J gene is TRBJ1-1, the V gene TRBV4-1; with no DNA, the TCRdb D assignment of TRBD1 cannot be verified. The CDR3 is 14 residues long. Germline CDR1 and CDR2: MGHRA and YSYEKL. Here the CDR3 reads CASRPPGQGPEAFF.

This chain connects TRBV5-6 to TRBJ2-1; TCRdb reports TRBD2, a call that lacks DNA to check it against. The CDR3 sequence is 13 residues long. Germline assignment: CDR1 SGHDT and CDR2 YYEEEE. CDR3: CASSGRLGGEQFF. Together with reference TRBV5-6 and TRBJ2-1, the CDR3 gives the full variable domain: DAGVTQSPTHLIKTRGQQVTLRCSPKSGHDTVSWYQQALGQGPQFIFQYYEEEERQRGNFPDRFSGHQFPNYSSELNVNALLLGDSALYLCASSGRLGGEQFFGPGTRLTVL.

The chain is built from TRBV24-1 and TRBJ2-3; lacking DNA, the TRBD1 call made by TCRdb goes unchecked. From germline, CDR1 is KGHDR and CDR2 SFDVKD. This CDR3 has 14 residues. The CDR3 loop reads CATSGNHLTDTQYF.

The chain is built from TRBV29-1 and TRBJ1-1; TCRdb's assignment of TRBD1 cannot be checked, as there is no DNA. This CDR3 has 15 amino acids. Germline V gene data show CDR1 as SQVTM and CDR2 as ANQGSEA. The CDR3 is CSVILVRGVNTEAFF.

This rearrangement joins TRBV12-3 or TRBV12-4 to TRBJ1-2; the TCRdb D gene call, TRBD1, has no DNA to confirm it. CDR3 length equals 15 residues. The CDR3 protein is CASSGRDGRLYGYTF.

This chain connects TRBV12-3 or TRBV12-4 to TRBJ1-5; the D call of TRBD1 rests on TCRdb alone, since no DNA is present to check it. This CDR3 region has 14 residues. The CDR3 is CASSLSGQNQPQHF.